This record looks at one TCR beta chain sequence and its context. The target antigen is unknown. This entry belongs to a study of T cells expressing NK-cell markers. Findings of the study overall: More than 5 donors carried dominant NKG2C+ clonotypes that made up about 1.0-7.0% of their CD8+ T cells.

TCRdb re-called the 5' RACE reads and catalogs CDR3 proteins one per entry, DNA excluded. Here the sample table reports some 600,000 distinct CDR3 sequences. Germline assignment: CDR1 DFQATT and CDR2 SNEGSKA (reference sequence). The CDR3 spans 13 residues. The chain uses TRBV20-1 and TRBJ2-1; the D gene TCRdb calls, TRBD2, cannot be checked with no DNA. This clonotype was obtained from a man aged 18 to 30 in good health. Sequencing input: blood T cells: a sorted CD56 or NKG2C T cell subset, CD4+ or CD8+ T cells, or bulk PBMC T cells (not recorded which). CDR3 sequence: CSARLAGAYEQFF.